This T cell receptor beta chain was observed in a study of PD-L1 blockade in urothelial cancer. This clone was detected a few times. The method was immunoSEQ multiplex PCR; TCRdb's version includes in-frame clones alone and lacks a portion of them. The table shows 29,000 or so clones, with approximately 89% occurring only once. The CDR3 consists of 15 residues. The germline V and J ends were trimmed by 0 bases and 0 bases, with 7 bases remaining between them. Per germline, CDR1 SGHTS and CDR2 YDEGEE. The rearrangement links TRBV5-8 to TRBJ2-1; D gene ambiguous. This TCR came from a middle-aged man with urothelial cancer. Sequences were derived from PBMCs, sampled around atezolizumab (anti-PD-L1) treatment. The CDR3 bases are TGTGCCAGCAGCTTGGCCTACTCCTCCTACAATGAGCAGTTCTTC. Residues: CASSLAYSSYNEQFF.